This TCR beta chain derives from a study of response to subunit inactivated influenza vaccine. This clonotype was detected a few times. MiXCR, run by TCRdb on the RT-PCR reads, gives a single entry per CDR3 protein. Here the sample spans 530,000 or so distinct CDR3 sequences, about an eighth being singletons. Material: PBMCs from blood, obtained on the day of vaccination. The TCR was taken from a man between 45 and 60 years old who received an inactivated influenza vaccine.

CDR3 amino acids: CASSQKIYRGKETQYF. The CDR3 region has the DNA TGTGCCAGCAGCCAAAAAATCTACAGGGGGAAGGAGACCCAGTACTTC. This chain links TRBV14 with TRBJ2-5, with 8 bases lining up with TRBD1. Germline CDR1 SGHDN, CDR2 FVKESK. The trim removed 2 bases at V and 5 bases at J, leaving 10 bases unmatched. This CDR3 spans 16 amino acids.